Sequencing of this TCR beta chain was carried out in a study of blood T cell repertoires in COVID-19. Study as a whole: Collection of acute and convalescent COVID-19 samples took place in the United States, Italy and Spain. PBMCs, B-cell-depleted T cells, or T cells were the source of the cDNA or gDNA that made up the material.

In germline, CDR1 is SGHVS, CDR2 FNYEAQ. The CDR3 is 15 residues long. V shed 5 bases and J shed 6 bases, with 19 bases lying between them. How the authors handled the data: From reference gene primer amplification, estimates of nucleated cell counts were derived. Clones were sequenced by immunoSEQ multiplex PCR, and TCRdb holds only the in-frame ones, with some missing. V, J and clone size are those of that table, while D and trimming were read from the DNA. Of about 42,000 clones listed, roughly 90% are singletons. The chain couples TRBV7-6 to TRBJ1-2, with D uncertain. The sequenced material came from peripheral blood. The TCR sequence derives from a human donor in a cohort sampled during active COVID-19. CDR3 DNA sequence: TGTGCCAGCAGCCTCACAGACAACCAAAGGAATGGCTACACCTTC. Protein sequence: CASSLTDNQRNGYTF.